This T cell receptor (beta chain) was observed in a study of T cell repertoires in cytomegalovirus infection. The overall study: Public TCR beta signatures marked donors with CMV infection and the matching HLA.

From the reads, TCRdb called clonotypes with MiXCR, one entry per CDR3 protein. This table holds roughly 570,000 distinct CDR3 sequences, almost 40% found once. In its sample, this clonotype was seen a few times. Its antigen is not identified. In germline, CDR1 is SGHVS, CDR2 FQNEAQ. CDR3 length: 16 residues. V dropped 5 bases and J dropped 10; count of bases not matched to a gene: 16. The sequencing here drew on cultured PBMCs, taken from culture after CMV antigen stimulation. The receptor was derived from a human donor in good health (CMV status not recorded). Some clones in this sample may be carry-over from other donors' samples. The chain is built from TRBV7-8 and TRBJ2-1; the match to TRBD2 covers 8 bases. In DNA, the CDR3 is TGTGCCAGCAGCATCCGACTAGCGAGGAAGGACTACGAGCAGTTCTTC. Its translation: CASSIRLARKDYEQFF.